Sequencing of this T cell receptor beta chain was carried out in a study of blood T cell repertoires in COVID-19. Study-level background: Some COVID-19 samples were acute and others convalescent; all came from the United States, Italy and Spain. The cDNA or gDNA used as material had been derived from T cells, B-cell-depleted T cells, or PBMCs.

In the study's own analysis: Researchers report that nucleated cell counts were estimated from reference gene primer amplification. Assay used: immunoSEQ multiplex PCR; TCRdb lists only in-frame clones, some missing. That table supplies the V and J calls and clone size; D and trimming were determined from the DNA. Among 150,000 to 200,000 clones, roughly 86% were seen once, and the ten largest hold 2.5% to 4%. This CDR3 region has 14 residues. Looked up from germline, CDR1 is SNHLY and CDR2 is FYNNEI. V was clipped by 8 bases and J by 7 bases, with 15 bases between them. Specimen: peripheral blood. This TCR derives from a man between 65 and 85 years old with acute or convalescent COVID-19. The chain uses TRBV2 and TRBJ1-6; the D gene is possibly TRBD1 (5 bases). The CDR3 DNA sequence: TGTGCCAGCTTGGGAGGGGTGAGGAATTCACCCCTCCACTTT. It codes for CASLGGVRNSPLHF.